The 14 T cell receptor beta chains below were found in one sample sequenced in a study of cytomegalovirus exposure and HLA in healthy donors. Sequencing was performed with immunoSEQ multiplex PCR; in TCRdb, only in-frame clones are kept and a portion is missing. The data contain 95,000 to 150,000 clones, 75% to 90% of them singletons. Sequencing input: PBMCs. Source of these receptors: a woman between 18 and 29 years old in good health and CMV-seronegative.

V usage is TRBV11-2 and J usage is TRBJ1-4; TRBD1 aligns across 7 bases. The CDR3 runs to 15 residues. CDR1 is SGHAT and CDR2 is FQNNGV in the germline V gene. V trimming: 6 bases; J trimming: 5 bases; junction bases outside the gene matches: 9. As DNA, the CDR3 is TGTGCCAGCAGTGACGTGGGGACAGACAATGAAAAACTGTTTTTT. Translating it yields CASSDVGTDNEKLFF.

The rearrangement links TRBV27 to TRBJ2-1; tentative D call: TRBD2 (5 bases). CDR3 length equals 14 residues. CDR1 and CDR2 (germline): MNHEY, SMNVEV (reference sequence). V was pared by 0 bases and J by 3 bases, with 6 bases between. CDR3 loop: CASSLSGNYNEQFF. Written as DNA, the CDR3 is TGTGCCAGCAGTTTATCCGGGAACTACAATGAGCAGTTCTTC.

The sample holds a few counts of this clone. The chain combines TRBV20-1 with TRBJ1-1; unclear D gene. V was pared by 4 bases and J by 6 bases, with 6 bases between. Germline V CDR1 and CDR2: DFQATT, SNEGSKA (reference sequence). The CDR3 extends over 10 amino acids. For the CDR3, the DNA is TGCAGTGCTATGGAGTCTGAAGCTTTCTTT. Translating it yields CSAMESEAFF.

The rearrangement joins TRBV9 to TRBJ2-2; tentative D call: TRBD1 (5 bases). V lost 2 bases to trimming and J lost 7 bases, with 18 bases between them. Germline-derived CDR1 and CDR2 are SGDLS and YYNGEE. The CDR3 consists of 16 residues. In DNA form, the CDR3 reads TGTGCCAGCAGCGTGGCAGGGCACCCCTCTCTCGGGGAGCTGTTTTTT. Translating gives CASSVAGHPSLGELFF.

This clone was picked up one time. The rearrangement links TRBV6-5 to TRBJ2-5; 13 positions match TRBD2. J lost 3 bases, V lost 5 bases, and 3 bases had no gene match. Germline values: CDR1 MNHEY, CDR2 SVGAGI. The CDR3 is 15 amino acids. The CDR3 DNA sequence: TGTGCCAGCAGTCCCGGGACTAGCGGGGAAGAGACCCAGTACTTC. Translating gives CASSPGTSGEETQYF.

This clone was observed once. V usage is TRBV7-9 and J usage is TRBJ2-2; D remains ambiguous. This CDR3 is built from 14 residues. Germline V gene sequence: CDR1 SEHNR, CDR2 FQNEAQ (reference sequence). Trimming cost V 3 bases and J 3 bases, with 8 bases left between them. CDR3 nucleotide sequence: TGTGCCAGCAGCTTTTTATCAGACACCGGGGAGCTGTTTTTT. Translated: CASSFLSDTGELFF.

The gene calls are TRBV4-2 and TRBJ2-1, with 12 bases lining up with TRBD2. The CDR3 is 16 residues long. Trimming at V came to 1 base and at J to 8 bases, leaving 6 bases not matched to a gene. Germline V gene sequence: CDR1 LGHNA, CDR2 YNFKEQ. As DNA, the CDR3 is TGTGCCAGCAGCCAAGCCCTAGCGGGAGGGAATGATGAGCAGTTCTTC. It yields the protein CASSQALAGGNDEQFF.

This clone was counted once. V is TRBV6-1 and J is TRBJ2-2; D gene ambiguous. Germline assignment: CDR1 MNHNS and CDR2 SASEGT. The CDR3 consists of 14 residues. Trimming took 0 bases from V and 3 from J, leaving 5 bases between them. The CDR3 loop reads CASSEAGDTGELFF. The DNA for the CDR3 is TGTGCCAGCAGTGAAGCCGGAGACACCGGGGAGCTGTTTTTT.

The table lists this clone with a count of one. The chain recombines TRBV30 with TRBJ2-6; a weak D match, TRBD1 (5 bases). The CDR3 length is 13 residues. V lost 7 bases and J lost 7, with 14 bases in between. Looked up from germline, CDR1 is GTSNPN and CDR2 is SVGIG (reference sequence). The CDR3 region is CASAQGGANVLTF. The CDR3 region has the DNA TGTGCCTCCGCCCAGGGCGGTGCCAACGTCCTGACTTTC.

This clone has just a few counts. This chain joins TRBV28 and TRBJ2-1, with 9 bases matching TRBD2. Germline V gene lookup returns CDR1 MDHEN and CDR2 SYDVKM. V lost 5 bases, J lost 4 bases, and 6 bases stayed unmatched. The CDR3 has 15 amino acids. DNA for the CDR3: TGTGCCAGCAGTGGACTTAGCGGGGGATACAATGAGCAGTTCTTC. It codes for CASSGLSGGYNEQFF.

The CDR3 DNA follows: TGTGCCAGCAGCTCCAACAGGGGGCCGAACACTGAAGCTTTCTTT. Its translation is CASSSNRGPNTEAFF. V is TRBV7-9 and J is TRBJ1-1, with 9 nucleotides matching TRBD1. Germline V CDR1 and CDR2: SEHNR, FQNEAQ (reference sequence). V was pared by 4 bases and J by 1 base, with 4 bases of the junction left unmatched. The CDR3 runs 15 residues.

The V call is TRBV6-1, the J call TRBJ2-7, with 9 nucleotides matching TRBD1. From germline, CDR1 is MNHNS and CDR2 SASEGT. The CDR3 loop spans 15 amino acids. V dropped 0 bases and J dropped 3; count of bases not matched to a gene: 3. Here the CDR3 DNA reads TGTGCCAGCAGTGAAGCCAGGACAGGGGTCTACGAGCAGTACGTC. Translating gives CASSEARTGVYEQYV.

This chain links TRBV19 with TRBJ2-5; 7 nucleotides line up with TRBD1. This CDR3 spans 16 amino acids. The V gene's germline CDR1 is LNHDA and CDR2 SQIVND (reference sequence). The V and J ends lost 2 bases and 3 bases, in that order; junction bases with no gene match: 9. The CDR3 DNA sequence: TGTGCCAGTAGTATAACGGCGGAACAGGGGAAAGAGACCCAGTACTTC. This encodes CASSITAEQGKETQYF.

This chain links TRBV20-1 with TRBJ2-1; possible D gene TRBD1, 6 bases. This CDR3 has 11 residues. Germline V CDR1 and CDR2: DFQATT, SNEGSKA (reference sequence). The V and J ends lost 6 bases and 6 bases respectively, with 9 bases between them. The CDR3 coding sequence is TGCAGTGCGGTACAGGGCAATGAGCAGTTCTTC. It yields the protein CSAVQGNEQFF.